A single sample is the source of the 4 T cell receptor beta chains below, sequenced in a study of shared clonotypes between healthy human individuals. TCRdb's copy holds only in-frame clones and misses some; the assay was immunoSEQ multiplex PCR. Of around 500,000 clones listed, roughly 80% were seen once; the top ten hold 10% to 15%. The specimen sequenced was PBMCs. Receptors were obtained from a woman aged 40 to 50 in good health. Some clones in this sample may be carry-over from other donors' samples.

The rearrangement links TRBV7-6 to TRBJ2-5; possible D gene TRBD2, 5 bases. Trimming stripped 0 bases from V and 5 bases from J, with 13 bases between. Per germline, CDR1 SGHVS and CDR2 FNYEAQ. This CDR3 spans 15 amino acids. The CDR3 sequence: CASSLAVTRPETQYF. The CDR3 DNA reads TGTGCCAGCAGCTTAGCGGTTACTAGGCCGGAGACCCAGTACTTC.

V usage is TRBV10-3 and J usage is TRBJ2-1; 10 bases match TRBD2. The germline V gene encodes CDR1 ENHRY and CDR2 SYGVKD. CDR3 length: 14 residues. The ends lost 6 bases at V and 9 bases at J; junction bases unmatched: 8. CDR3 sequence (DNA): TGTGCCATCAGCCCTAGCGGGAGACTCTTTGAGCAGTTCTTC. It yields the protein CAISPSGRLFEQFF.

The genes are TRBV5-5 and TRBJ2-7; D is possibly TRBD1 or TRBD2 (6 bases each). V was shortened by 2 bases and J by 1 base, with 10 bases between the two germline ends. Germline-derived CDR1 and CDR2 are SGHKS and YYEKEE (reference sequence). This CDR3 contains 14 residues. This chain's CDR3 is CASSFGGVSYEQYF. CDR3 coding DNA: TGTGCCAGCAGCTTCGGGGGCGTATCCTACGAGCAGTACTTC.

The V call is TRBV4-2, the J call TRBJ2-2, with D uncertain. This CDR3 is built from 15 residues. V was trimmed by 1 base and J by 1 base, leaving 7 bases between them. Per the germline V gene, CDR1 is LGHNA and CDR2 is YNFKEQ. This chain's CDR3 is CASSQGELNTGELFF. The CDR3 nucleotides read TGTGCCAGCAGCCAAGGAGAGTTGAACACCGGGGAGCTGTTTTTT.